A single sample gave rise to the 21 T cell receptor beta chains below, sequenced in a study of cytomegalovirus exposure and HLA in healthy donors. Researchers ran the PCR with 60 Vbeta and 13 Jbeta primers. TCRdb keeps only in-frame clones here, not all; method: immunoSEQ multiplex PCR. Seen in this sample are about 91,000 clones; the ten most common clones hold 3% to 4%. Sequences were obtained from PBMCs. Receptor source: a young woman in good health and CMV-seronegative.

The chain couples TRBV5-4 to TRBJ2-2; D perhaps matches TRBD1 (6 bases). Trimming shortened V by 4 bases and J by 1 base, and 8 bases separated the two germline ends. The germline V gene encodes CDR1 SGHNT and CDR2 YYREEE (reference sequence). The CDR3 has 14 amino acids. CDR3 in amino acids: CASSPGQNTGELFF. The CDR3 nucleotides are TGTGCCAGCAGCCCGGGACAGAACACCGGGGAGCTGTTTTTT.

This chain uses TRBV29-1 with TRBJ2-7, with D uncertain. The germline V gene encodes CDR1 SQVTM and CDR2 ANQGSEA. Trimming pared 5 bases from V and 1 base from J, leaving 6 bases between. This CDR3 is built from 11 residues. DNA for the CDR3: TGCAGCGTTTGGCAGTCCTACGAGCAGTACTTC. This codes for CSVWQSYEQYF.

The chain is built from TRBV7-3 and TRBJ2-1; tentative D call: TRBD1 (7 bases). The CDR3 runs 17 residues. The V end lost 2 bases, the J end lost 0 bases, and 14 bases lay between the germline ends. CDR1 and CDR2 from the germline V gene are SGHTA and FQGTGA. Here the CDR3 reads CASSLLWGDSSYNEQFF. The CDR3 bases are TGTGCCAGCAGCTTACTTTGGGGGGACAGCTCCTACAATGAGCAGTTCTTC.

This chain links TRBV6-1 with TRBJ2-7, with D perhaps matching TRBD1 (5 bases). The CDR3 runs to 16 residues. Germline CDR1 reads MNHNS; CDR2 reads SASEGT. V lost 2 bases and J 4 bases, leaving 18 bases between the germline ends. The CDR3 loop is CASSEFAQAPAYEQYF. The CDR3 bases are TGTGCCAGCAGTGAATTCGCACAGGCCCCGGCGTACGAGCAGTACTTC.

This chain uses TRBV2 with TRBJ2-5; D not resolved. CDR1 and CDR2 from the germline V gene are SNHLY and FYNNEI. The CDR3 sequence is 12 residues long. V lost 4 bases and J 3 bases, leaving 6 bases between the germline ends. CDR3 in amino acids: CASSASEETQYF. The CDR3 DNA is TGTGCCAGCAGTGCCAGCGAAGAGACCCAGTACTTC.

The V call is TRBV25-1, the J call TRBJ2-2, with TRBD1 identical over 9 bases. The CDR3 runs to 15 residues. CDR1 is MGHDK and CDR2 is SYGVNS in the germline V gene. The V and J ends lost 6 bases and 3 bases, in that order; junction bases with no gene match: 5. CDR3 amino acids: CASSPGQGDTGELFF. The DNA of the CDR3 is TGTGCCAGCAGCCCGGGACAGGGTGACACCGGGGAGCTGTTTTTT.

J is TRBJ2-2 and V is TRBV9; D ambiguous. The germline gives CDR1 SGDLS, CDR2 YYNGEE. V shed 0 bases and J shed 6 bases, with 9 bases lying between them. There are 14 residues in the CDR3. The CDR3 DNA follows: TGTGCCAGCAGCGTAGTTCAGTACGCCGGGGAGCTGTTTTTT. This translates into CASSVVQYAGELFF.

The J gene is TRBJ2-3, the V gene TRBV19, with 12 nucleotides matching TRBD2. Unmatched junction bases numbered 5, after V lost 5 bases and J lost 5 bases. The CDR3 runs 15 residues. The germline V gene has CDR1 LNHDA and CDR2 SQIVND (reference sequence). The CDR3 region has the DNA TGTGCCAGTAGTTCCCTAGCGGGAGGGCTAGATACGCAGTATTTT. This sequence encodes CASSSLAGGLDTQYF.

The chain is built from TRBV29-1 and TRBJ2-5; D possibly corresponds to TRBD2 (6 bases). The germline V and J ends were trimmed by 6 bases and 4 bases, with 12 bases remaining between them. The CDR3 covers 12 residues. Germline V gives CDR1 SQVTM, CDR2 ANQGSEA. DNA for the CDR3: TGCAGCGTGGCGGAGGGTCGAGAGACCCAGTACTTC. Amino acid sequence: CSVAEGRETQYF.

The chain is built from TRBV5-1 and TRBJ2-7, with TRBD2 identical over 8 bases. The CDR3 contains 15 residues. Losses at the gene ends were 0 bases for V and 6 bases for J; bases not matched to a gene: 8. The V gene's germline CDR1 is SGHRS and CDR2 YFSETQ. CDR3: CASSLEPGRAFEQYF. The CDR3 nucleotides read TGCGCCAGCAGCTTGGAGCCCGGGAGGGCCTTCGAGCAGTACTTC.

V gene TRBV2 combines with J gene TRBJ2-5; possibly TRBD1 for D (5 bases). The CDR3 length is 13 residues. Trimming took 5 bases from V and 5 from J, leaving 12 bases between them. Germline assignment: CDR1 SNHLY and CDR2 FYNNEI. CDR3 in amino acids: CASSPRAWETQYF. The CDR3 DNA reads as TGTGCCAGCAGTCCCAGGGCGTGGGAGACCCAGTACTTC.

V usage is TRBV6-1 and J usage is TRBJ1-3; 8 bases fit TRBD1. The J segment lost 0 bases and the V segment lost 2 bases, leaving 3 bases of the junction unmatched. The CDR3 consists of 16 residues. The germline CDR1 and CDR2 sequences are MNHNS and SASEGT. The CDR3 sequence is CASSERTGSSGNTIYF. DNA of the CDR3: TGTGCCAGCAGTGAAAGGACAGGGAGCTCTGGAAACACCATATATTTT.

The chain carries TRBV7-2 and TRBJ1-2; 10 bases fit TRBD1. CDR1 SGHTA and CDR2 FQGNSA come from the germline V gene. With 5 bases clipped from V and 2 bases from J, the junction kept 8 bases outside the gene matches. The CDR3 runs 16 residues. CDR3 bases: TGTGCCAGCAGCCTAACCGGGACAGGGGTAAACTATGGCTACACCTTC. Protein sequence: CASSLTGTGVNYGYTF.

This chain links TRBV6-6 with TRBJ1-2; maybe TRBD1 (5 bases). Germline-derived CDR1 and CDR2 are MNHNY and SVGAGI (reference sequence). There are 14 residues in the CDR3. V was trimmed by 6 bases and J by 3 bases, leaving 14 bases between them. CDR3 DNA sequence: TGTGCCAGCAGCACCCGGACAACTTACTATGGCTACACCTTC. This translates into CASSTRTTYYGYTF.

This chain links TRBV7-2 with TRBJ2-7; 7 nucleotides line up with TRBD2. Germline V CDR1 and CDR2: SGHTA, FQGNSA. J gave up 0 bases and V 5 bases, and 7 bases lay outside the gene matches. CDR3 length equals 15 residues. The CDR3 sequence: CASSIRGDYSYEQYF. The CDR3 DNA is TGTGCCAGCAGCATCCGGGGGGATTACTCCTACGAGCAGTACTTC.

This chain uses TRBV5-1 with TRBJ1-1; D remains unclear. V shed 4 bases and J shed 2 bases, with 18 bases lying between them. The CDR3 consists of 16 residues. CDR1 is SGHRS and CDR2 is YFSETQ in the germline V gene. The CDR3 spells CASSPSKTSLNTEAFF. The CDR3 region has the DNA TGCGCCAGCAGCCCCTCCAAGACATCGCTCAACACTGAAGCTTTCTTT.

The chain has TRBV6-5 and TRBJ2-1; perhaps TRBD1 as D (6 bases). Trimming shortened V by 8 bases and J by 4 bases, and 18 bases separated the two germline ends. Germline V gives CDR1 MNHEY, CDR2 SVGAGI. This CDR3 comprises 15 residues. CDR3 in amino acids: CASQPPQGAYNEQFF. CDR3 nucleotides: TGTGCCAGCCAGCCCCCACAGGGAGCATACAATGAGCAGTTCTTC.

V usage is TRBV28 and J usage is TRBJ2-2; TRBD1 matches 8 bases. The CDR3 is made up of 14 amino acids. J gave up 5 bases and V 6 bases, and 5 bases lay outside the gene matches. CDR1 and CDR2 (germline): MDHEN, SYDVKM. CDR3 bases: TGTGCCAGCAGAGGACAGGGACGGACCGGGGAGCTGTTTTTT. Protein sequence: CASRGQGRTGELFF.

The chain is built from TRBV27 and TRBJ2-5; D might be TRBD1 (5 bases). The CDR3 has 14 amino acids. Germline-derived CDR1 and CDR2 are MNHEY and SMNVEV (reference sequence). The V and J ends lost 3 bases and 5 bases respectively, with 13 bases between them. The CDR3 DNA reads TGTGCCAGCAGTTTGAAAGGGGTCGGCGAGACCCAGTACTTC. As protein: CASSLKGVGETQYF.

This chain connects TRBV11-2 to TRBJ2-7, with 10 bases lining up with TRBD1. Germline V lookup: CDR1 SGHAT, CDR2 FQNNGV. CDR3 length: 18 amino acids. With 5 bases clipped from V and 6 bases from J, the junction kept 19 bases outside the gene matches. CDR3 sequence (DNA): TGTGCCAGCAGCCCCGGTCTAGTTCCCGGGACAGGGGTCGGCGAGCAGTACTTC. Translation: CASSPGLVPGTGVGEQYF.

The J gene is TRBJ2-1, the V gene TRBV19; TRBD1 matches 7 bases. Germline V lookup: CDR1 LNHDA, CDR2 SQIVND (reference sequence). The CDR3 runs 11 residues. With 6 bases clipped from V and 9 bases from J, the junction kept 2 bases outside the gene matches. The CDR3 spells CASRQGSEQFF. In DNA, the CDR3 is TGTGCCAGTAGACAGGGGAGTGAGCAGTTCTTC.